Listed below are T cell receptor beta chains from one sample, sequenced in a study of CD8+ T cells in alopecia areata. Libraries were prepared by immunoSEQ multiplex PCR; TCRdb keeps only in-frame clonotypes and omits some of them. Seen here are about 130,000 clones, roughly three fifths observed once, and the top ten hold 4.5% to 5.5%. The source was CD4+ T cells sorted from blood, collected at week 0. These receptors were taken from a human donor with alopecia areata. The CDR3 runs from the conserved cysteine through the conserved F or W. The D gene is left open where the match is weak. A row's size may be missing; if present it is once, few, many or a size class.

j_gene: TRBJ1-2
d_gene: NA
v_gene: TRBV7-2
abundance: few
CDR3nt: TGTGCCAGCAGCTTAGTGGGGTCCTATGGCTACACCTTC
CDR3aa: CASSLVGSYGYTF

j_gene: TRBJ1-1
d_gene: TRBD1
v_gene: TRBV7-9
abundance: NA
CDR3nt: TGTGCCAGCAGCTACGACCAGAGGCCGACAGGGGGCGGTCGAGCTTTCTTT
CDR3aa: CASSYDQRPTGGGRAFF

j_gene: TRBJ1-3
d_gene: TRBD1
v_gene: TRBV29-1
abundance: NA
CDR3nt: TGCAGCGTTAGTGGGACAGCGAGCTCTGGAAACACCATATATTTT
CDR3aa: CSVSGTASSGNTIYF

j_gene: TRBJ2-7
d_gene: TRBD1
v_gene: TRBV29-1
abundance: NA
CDR3nt: TGCAGCGTTAGACGACAGGGCTCCTACGAGCAGTACTTC
CDR3aa: CSVRRQGSYEQYF

j_gene: TRBJ1-1
d_gene: NA
v_gene: TRBV9
abundance: few
CDR3nt: TGTGCCAGCAGCGCATGGACAGTAGGCATCAACACTGAAGCTTTCTTT
CDR3aa: CASSAWTVGINTEAFF

j_gene: TRBJ1-3
d_gene: NA
v_gene: TRBV9
abundance: NA
CDR3nt: TGTGCCAGCAGCTCCGTTTCTGGAAACACCATATATTTT
CDR3aa: CASSSVSGNTIYF

j_gene: TRBJ2-7
d_gene: NA
v_gene: TRBV7-2
abundance: NA
CDR3nt: TGTGCCAGCAGCTTAGTTTTTAGCGGCTACGAGCAGTACTTC
CDR3aa: CASSLVFSGYEQYF

j_gene: TRBJ1-1
d_gene: NA
v_gene: TRBV25-1
abundance: NA
CDR3nt: TGTGCCAGCAGTGGCAGAGAGAACACTGAAGCTTTCTTT
CDR3aa: CASSGRENTEAFF

j_gene: TRBJ2-5
d_gene: NA
v_gene: TRBV2
abundance: once
CDR3nt: TGTGCCAGCAGTGAAGAGACCCAGTACTTC
CDR3aa: CASSEETQYF

j_gene: TRBJ2-7
d_gene: TRBD1
v_gene: TRBV9
abundance: NA
CDR3nt: TGTGCCAGCAGCGTCGGACAGGGCCCTTCCTACGAGCAGTACTTC
CDR3aa: CASSVGQGPSYEQYF

j_gene: TRBJ2-3
d_gene: NA
v_gene: TRBV7-2
abundance: NA
CDR3nt: TGTGCCAGCAGCTTAGGGTGGACAGATACGCAGTATTTT
CDR3aa: CASSLGWTDTQYF

j_gene: TRBJ2-1
d_gene: TRBD2
v_gene: TRBV5-1
abundance: few
CDR3nt: TGCGCCAGCAGCTACGGGACTAGCGGGAAGGGTGAGCAGTTCTTC
CDR3aa: CASSYGTSGKGEQFF

j_gene: TRBJ1-5
d_gene: NA
v_gene: TRBV19
abundance: NA
CDR3nt: TGTGCCAGTAGGGTACGGTATAGCAATCAGCCCCAGCATTTT
CDR3aa: CASRVRYSNQPQHF

j_gene: TRBJ1-1
d_gene: TRBD1
v_gene: TRBV7-2
abundance: NA
CDR3nt: TGTGCCAGCAGCGACCCCCGACAGGGAATGTCTGAAGCTTTCTTT
CDR3aa: CASSDPRQGMSEAFF

j_gene: TRBJ1-3
d_gene: NA
v_gene: TRBV7-2
abundance: once
CDR3nt: TGTGCCAGCAGCTGGGTAGGGTTAAGGTCTGGAAACACCATATATTTT
CDR3aa: CASSWVGLRSGNTIYF

j_gene: TRBJ1-5
d_gene: TRBD1
v_gene: TRBV4-1
abundance: NA
CDR3nt: TGCGCCAGCAGCCAAGATCCCCAGACAGGGGTGCAGCCCCAGCATTTT
CDR3aa: CASSQDPQTGVQPQHF

j_gene: TRBJ2-1
d_gene: NA
v_gene: TRBV27
abundance: NA
CDR3nt: TGTGCCAGCAGTTTAGGGATTACCAGGCACAATGAGCAGTTCTTC
CDR3aa: CASSLGITRHNEQFF

j_gene: TRBJ1-2
d_gene: NA
v_gene: TRBV4-2
abundance: once
CDR3nt: TGTGCCAGCAGCCGGGAGTTTGGTATCGATGGCTACACCTTC
CDR3aa: CASSREFGIDGYTF

j_gene: TRBJ2-5
d_gene: NA
v_gene: TRBV4-2
abundance: NA
CDR3nt: TGTGCCAGCAGCCCTACTGACACCTTACAAGAGACCCAGTACTTC
CDR3aa: CASSPTDTLQETQYF

j_gene: TRBJ2-7
d_gene: TRBD1
v_gene: TRBV25-1
abundance: NA
CDR3nt: TGTGCCAGCAGTGAATTAGGGACAGGATCTTACGAGCAGTACTTC
CDR3aa: CASSELGTGSYEQYF

j_gene: TRBJ2-3
d_gene: TRBD2
v_gene: TRBV28
abundance: NA
CDR3nt: TGTGCCAGCAGTTTACTAGCGGGAGGGCCAGATACGCAGTATTTT
CDR3aa: CASSLLAGGPDTQYF

j_gene: TRBJ1-1
d_gene: NA
v_gene: TRBV5-1
abundance: NA
CDR3nt: TGCGCCAGCAGCTTGGTGGACGGGGGCACTGAAGCTTTCTTT
CDR3aa: CASSLVDGGTEAFF

j_gene: TRBJ2-1
d_gene: TRBD1
v_gene: TRBV2
abundance: NA
CDR3nt: TGTGCCAGCAGGGACAGGGGTTACAATGAGCAGTTCTTC
CDR3aa: CASRDRGYNEQFF

j_gene: TRBJ2-7
d_gene: TRBD2
v_gene: TRBV30
abundance: NA
CDR3nt: TGTGCCTACGGACTAGCGGGAGGGTACGAGCAGTACTTC
CDR3aa: CAYGLAGGYEQYF

j_gene: TRBJ2-5
d_gene: NA
v_gene: TRBV4-2
abundance: NA
CDR3nt: TGTGCCAGCAGCCCACAAAAGGGGGATGGAGAGACCCAGTACTTC
CDR3aa: CASSPQKGDGETQYF

j_gene: TRBJ2-1
d_gene: TRBD1
v_gene: TRBV13
abundance: NA
CDR3nt: TGTGCCAGCAGCTCTGTACAGGGGCGCAATGAGCAGTTCTTC
CDR3aa: CASSSVQGRNEQFF

j_gene: TRBJ2-1
d_gene: NA
v_gene: TRBV27
abundance: NA
CDR3nt: TGTGCCAGCCTTGGAGATGATGAGCAGTTCTTC
CDR3aa: CASLGDDEQFF

j_gene: TRBJ2-1
d_gene: NA
v_gene: TRBV25-1
abundance: NA
CDR3nt: TGTGCCAGCGGGGAGGTAGGGTACAATGAGCAGTTCTTC
CDR3aa: CASGEVGYNEQFF

j_gene: TRBJ2-6
d_gene: NA
v_gene: TRBV6-6
abundance: NA
CDR3nt: TGTGCCAGTGCATCCTCTGGGGCCAACGTCCTGACTTTC
CDR3aa: CASASSGANVLTF

j_gene: TRBJ2-5
d_gene: NA
v_gene: TRBV6-1
abundance: once
CDR3nt: TGTGCCAGCCAGGCGATTTGGGAGACCCAGTACTTC
CDR3aa: CASQAIWETQYF

j_gene: TRBJ2-3
d_gene: TRBD2
v_gene: TRBV9
abundance: NA
CDR3nt: TGTGCCAGCAGCGTACGGCGGGGGAACACAGATACGCAGTATTTT
CDR3aa: CASSVRRGNTDTQYF